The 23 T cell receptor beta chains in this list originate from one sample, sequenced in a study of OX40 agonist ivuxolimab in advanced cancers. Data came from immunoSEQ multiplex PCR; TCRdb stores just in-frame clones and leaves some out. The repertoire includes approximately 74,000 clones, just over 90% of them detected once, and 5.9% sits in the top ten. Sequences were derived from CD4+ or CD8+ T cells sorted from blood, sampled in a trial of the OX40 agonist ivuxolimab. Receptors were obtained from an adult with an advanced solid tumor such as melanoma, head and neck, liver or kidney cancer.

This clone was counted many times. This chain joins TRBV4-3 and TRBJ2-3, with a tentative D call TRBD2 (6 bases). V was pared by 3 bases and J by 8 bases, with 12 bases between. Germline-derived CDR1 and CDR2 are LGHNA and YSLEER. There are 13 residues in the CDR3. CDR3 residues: CASSQGEAGTQYF. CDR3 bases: TGCGCCAGCAGCCAGGGGGAGGCGGGTACGCAGTATTTT.

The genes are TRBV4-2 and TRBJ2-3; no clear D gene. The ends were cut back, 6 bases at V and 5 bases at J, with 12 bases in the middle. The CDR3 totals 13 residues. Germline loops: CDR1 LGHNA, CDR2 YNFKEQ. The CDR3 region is CASRKESGDTQYF. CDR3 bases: TGTGCCAGCAGAAAGGAGTCGGGAGATACGCAGTATTTT.

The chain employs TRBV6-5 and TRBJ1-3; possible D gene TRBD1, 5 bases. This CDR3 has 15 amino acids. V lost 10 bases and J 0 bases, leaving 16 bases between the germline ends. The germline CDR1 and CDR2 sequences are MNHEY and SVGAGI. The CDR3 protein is CATSLGGSSGNTIYF. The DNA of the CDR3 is TGTGCCACCAGCCTGGGGGGATCCTCTGGAAACACCATATATTTT.

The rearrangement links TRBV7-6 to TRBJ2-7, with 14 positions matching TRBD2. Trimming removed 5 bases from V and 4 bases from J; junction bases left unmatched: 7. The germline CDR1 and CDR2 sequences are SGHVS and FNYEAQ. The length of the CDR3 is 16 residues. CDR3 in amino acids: CASSPGLAGEGYEQYF. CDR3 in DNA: TGTGCCAGCAGCCCGGGACTAGCGGGAGAGGGGTACGAGCAGTACTTC.

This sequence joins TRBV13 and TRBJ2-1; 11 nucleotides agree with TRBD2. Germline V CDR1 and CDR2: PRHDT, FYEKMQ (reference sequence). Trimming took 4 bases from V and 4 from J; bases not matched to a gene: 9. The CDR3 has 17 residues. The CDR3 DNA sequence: TGTGCCAGCAGCTCCGGACCGGGACTAGCGGAGTACAATGAGCAGTTCTTC. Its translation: CASSSGPGLAEYNEQFF. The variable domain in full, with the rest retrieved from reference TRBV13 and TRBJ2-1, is AAGVIQSPRHLIKEKRETATLKCYPIPRHDTVYWYQQGPGQDPQFLISFYEKMQSDKGSIPDRFSAQQFSDYHSELNMSSLELGDSALYFCASSSGPGLAEYNEQFFGPGTRLTVL.

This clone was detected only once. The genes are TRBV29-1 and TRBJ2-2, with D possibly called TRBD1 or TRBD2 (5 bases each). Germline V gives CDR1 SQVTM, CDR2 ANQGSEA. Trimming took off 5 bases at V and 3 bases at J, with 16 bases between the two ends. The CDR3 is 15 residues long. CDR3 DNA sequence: TGCAGCGTTACCGATCGAGGGGCCGACACCGGGGAGCTGTTTTTT. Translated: CSVTDRGADTGELFF.

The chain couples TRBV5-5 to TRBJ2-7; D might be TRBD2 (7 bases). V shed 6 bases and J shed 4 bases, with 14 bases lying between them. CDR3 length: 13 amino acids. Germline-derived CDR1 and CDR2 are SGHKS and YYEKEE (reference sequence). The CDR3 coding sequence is TGTGCCAGCAAAGAGGGAGGGGGATACGAGCAGTACTTC. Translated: CASKEGGGYEQYF.

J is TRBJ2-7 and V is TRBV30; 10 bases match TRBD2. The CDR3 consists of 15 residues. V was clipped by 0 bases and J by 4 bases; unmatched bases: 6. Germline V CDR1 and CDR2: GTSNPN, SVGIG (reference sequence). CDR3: CAWSVSSGGHYEQYF. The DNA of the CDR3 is TGTGCCTGGAGTGTCTCTAGCGGGGGTCATTACGAGCAGTACTTC.

CDR3 DNA sequence: TGTGCCACCAGCAGAGCTCTGGGACAGGGGATTTACGAGCAGTACTTC. Translating gives CATSRALGQGIYEQYF. J is TRBJ2-7 and V is TRBV15, with TRBD1 matching over 10 bases. The germline V gene encodes CDR1 LNHNV and CDR2 YYDKDF (reference sequence). V lost 1 base to trimming and J lost 4 bases; unmatched junction nucleotides: 7. This CDR3 is 16 amino acids long.

CDR3 DNA: TGTGCCAGCAGCCCCGGGGCGGGGGGCCTCACAGATACGCAGTATTTT. Its translation is CASSPGAGGLTDTQYF. This chain connects TRBV11-2 to TRBJ2-3; 8 nucleotides match TRBD2. Germline CDR1 SGHAT, CDR2 FQNNGV. Trimming cost V 5 bases and J 2 bases; bases outside gene matches: 9. CDR3 length equals 16 residues.

CDR3 bases: TGTGCCAGCAGTTTATCCAGGAACACCGGGGAGCTGTTTTTT. Amino acid sequence: CASSLSRNTGELFF. This chain links TRBV28 with TRBJ2-2; D gene ambiguous. Looked up from germline, CDR1 is MDHEN and CDR2 is SYDVKM. V dropped 1 base and J dropped 1 base, with 4 bases sitting between them. This CDR3 has 14 residues. The variable domain in full, with the rest retrieved from reference TRBV28 and TRBJ2-2, is DVKVTQSSRYLVKRTGEKVFLECVQDMDHENMFWYRQDPGLGLRLIYFSYDVKMKEKGDIPEGYSVSREKKERFSLILESASTNQTSMYLCASSLSRNTGELFFGEGSRLTVL.

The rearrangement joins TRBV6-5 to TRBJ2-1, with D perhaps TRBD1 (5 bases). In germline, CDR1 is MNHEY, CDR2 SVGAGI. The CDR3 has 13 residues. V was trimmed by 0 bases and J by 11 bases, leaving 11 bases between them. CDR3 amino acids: CASSYSTQGKQFF. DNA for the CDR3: TGTGCCAGCAGTTACTCGACCCAGGGAAAGCAGTTCTTC.

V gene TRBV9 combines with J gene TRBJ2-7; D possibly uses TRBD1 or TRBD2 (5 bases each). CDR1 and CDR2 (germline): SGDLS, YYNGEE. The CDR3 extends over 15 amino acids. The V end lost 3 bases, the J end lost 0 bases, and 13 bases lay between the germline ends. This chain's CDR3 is CASSAGAGLSYEQYF. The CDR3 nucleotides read TGTGCCAGCAGCGCCGGGGCCGGACTCTCCTACGAGCAGTACTTC.

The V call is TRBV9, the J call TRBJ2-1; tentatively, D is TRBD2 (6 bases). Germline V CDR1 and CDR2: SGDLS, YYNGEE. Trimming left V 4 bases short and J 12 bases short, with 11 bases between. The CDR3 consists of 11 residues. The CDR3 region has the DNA TGTGCCAGCAGCACCGGGACTCTGCAGTTCTTC. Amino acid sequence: CASSTGTLQFF.

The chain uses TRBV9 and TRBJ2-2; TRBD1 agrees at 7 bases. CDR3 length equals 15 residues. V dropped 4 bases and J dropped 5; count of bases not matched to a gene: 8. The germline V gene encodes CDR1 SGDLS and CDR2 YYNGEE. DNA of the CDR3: TGTGCCAGCAGCCCGTGGGACAGTCGAACCGGGGAGCTGTTTTTT. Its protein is CASSPWDSRTGELFF. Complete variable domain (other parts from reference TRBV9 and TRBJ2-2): DSGVTQTPKHLITATGQRVTLRCSPRSGDLSVYWYQQSLDQGLQFLIQYYNGEERAKGNILERFSAQQFPDLHSELNLSSLELGDSALYFCASSPWDSRTGELFFGEGSRLTVL.

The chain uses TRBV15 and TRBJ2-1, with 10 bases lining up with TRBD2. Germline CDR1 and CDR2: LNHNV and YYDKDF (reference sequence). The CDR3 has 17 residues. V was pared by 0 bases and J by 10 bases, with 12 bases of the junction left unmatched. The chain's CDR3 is CATSRDRSGGVLEEQFF. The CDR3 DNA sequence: TGTGCCACCAGCAGAGATCGGAGCGGGGGGGTACTGGAAGAGCAGTTCTTC.

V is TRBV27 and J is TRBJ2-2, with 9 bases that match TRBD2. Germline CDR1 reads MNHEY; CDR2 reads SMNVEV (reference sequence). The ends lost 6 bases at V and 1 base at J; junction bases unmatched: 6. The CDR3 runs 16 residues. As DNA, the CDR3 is TGTGCCAGCAGCACCCTGACTAGCGGGAACACCGGGGAGCTGTTTTTT. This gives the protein CASSTLTSGNTGELFF.

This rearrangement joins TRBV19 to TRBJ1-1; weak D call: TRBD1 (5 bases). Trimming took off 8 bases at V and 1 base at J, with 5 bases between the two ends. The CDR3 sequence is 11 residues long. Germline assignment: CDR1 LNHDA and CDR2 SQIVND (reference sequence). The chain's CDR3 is CASGGNTEAFF. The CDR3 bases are TGTGCCAGTGGGGGGAACACTGAAGCTTTCTTT.

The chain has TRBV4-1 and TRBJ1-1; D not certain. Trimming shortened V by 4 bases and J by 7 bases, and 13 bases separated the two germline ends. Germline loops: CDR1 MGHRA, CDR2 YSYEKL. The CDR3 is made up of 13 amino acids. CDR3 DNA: TGCGCCAGCAGCCTAGGACCGGGGAATGAAGCTTTCTTT. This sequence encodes CASSLGPGNEAFF.

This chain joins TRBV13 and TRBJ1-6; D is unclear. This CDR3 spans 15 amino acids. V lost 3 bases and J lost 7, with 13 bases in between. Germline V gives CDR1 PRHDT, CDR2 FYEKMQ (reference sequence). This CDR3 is CASSLSDTKNSPLHF. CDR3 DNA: TGTGCCAGCAGCTTGAGTGATACGAAAAATTCACCCCTCCACTTT.

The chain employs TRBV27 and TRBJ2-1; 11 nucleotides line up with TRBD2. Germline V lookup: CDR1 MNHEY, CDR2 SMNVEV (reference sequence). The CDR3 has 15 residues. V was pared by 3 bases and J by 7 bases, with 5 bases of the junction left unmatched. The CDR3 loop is CASSFGLAGKNEQFF. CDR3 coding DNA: TGTGCCAGCAGTTTCGGACTAGCGGGTAAAAATGAGCAGTTCTTC.

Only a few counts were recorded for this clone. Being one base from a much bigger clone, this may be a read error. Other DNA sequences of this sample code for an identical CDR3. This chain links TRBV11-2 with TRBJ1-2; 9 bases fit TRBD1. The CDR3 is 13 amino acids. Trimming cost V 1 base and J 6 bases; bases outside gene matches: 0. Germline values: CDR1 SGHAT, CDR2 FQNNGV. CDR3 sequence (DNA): TGTGCCAGCAGCTTAGGGACAGGGGATGGCTACACCTTC. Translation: CASSLGTGDGYTF.

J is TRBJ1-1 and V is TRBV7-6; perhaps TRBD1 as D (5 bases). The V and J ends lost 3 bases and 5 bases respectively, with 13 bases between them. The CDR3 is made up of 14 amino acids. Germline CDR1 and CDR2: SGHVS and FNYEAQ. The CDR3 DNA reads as TGTGCCAGCAGCTTGTTATCGGGGGAAACTGAAGCTTTCTTT. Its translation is CASSLLSGETEAFF.